One and the same sample provided the 22 T cell receptor beta chains below, sequenced in a study of blood T cell repertoires in COVID-19 (dated by TCRdb to 2018 to 2020). Library preparation employed the immunoSEQ multiplex PCR assay. TCRdb mirrors the immuneACCESS table, restricted to in-frame sequences. Some clones are absent from its copies; in checked studies, under half trace to an unresolved V gene, and the reason for the others is unknown. The sample table records around 380,000 clones; more than 75% of these occur just once. 1.3% of the sample is held by the ten biggest clonotypes. Source material: PBMCs or T cells enriched from blood (not recorded which). These receptors all stem from a man between 25 and 39 years old who had recovered from COVID-19.

This chain joins TRBV7-9 and TRBJ2-3; D may be TRBD2 (5 bases). Germline assignment: CDR1 SEHNR and CDR2 FQNEAQ (reference sequence). Trimming cost V 6 bases and J 2 bases, with 21 bases left between them. CDR3 size: 17 residues. This chain's CDR3 is CASRYQRESPLTDTQYF. DNA of the CDR3: TGTGCCAGCAGGTATCAGAGGGAGTCGCCCCTCACAGATACGCAGTATTTT.

V is TRBV7-9 and J is TRBJ2-2, with 10 bases aligning to TRBD1. The germline V gene encodes CDR1 SEHNR and CDR2 FQNEAQ (reference sequence). CDR3 length: 16 residues. Trimming at V came to 5 bases and at J to 4 bases, leaving 7 bases not matched to a gene. CDR3 region: CASSPGQGHFTGELFF. The CDR3, as DNA: TGTGCCAGCAGCCCGGGACAGGGGCATTTCACCGGGGAGCTGTTTTTT.

This chain uses TRBV7-8 with TRBJ1-1; D uncertain. This CDR3 spans 14 amino acids. Germline CDR1 is SGHVS and CDR2 is FQNEAQ. V dropped 0 bases and J dropped 1 base, with 6 bases sitting between them. The CDR3 DNA sequence: TGTGCCAGCAGCTTAGCGCTAGGGAACACTGAAGCTTTCTTT. The encoded protein is CASSLALGNTEAFF.

The genes are TRBV4-1 and TRBJ2-3; D gene ambiguous. CDR3 length: 14 amino acids. The V gene's germline CDR1 is MGHRA and CDR2 YSYEKL. Deletions cut 2 bases from V and 0 bases from J, with 6 bases between. The CDR3 is CASSQLFSTDTQYF. The CDR3 coding sequence is TGCGCCAGCAGCCAACTCTTCAGCACAGATACGCAGTATTTT.

As DNA, the CDR3 is TGTGCCAGCAGCTCCCTTAACTACAATGAGCAGTTCTTC. It is translated as CASSSLNYNEQFF. The chain links TRBV5-8 to TRBJ2-1, with D hard to call. In germline, CDR1 is SGHTS, CDR2 YDEGEE. CDR3 size: 13 residues. V lost 3 bases, J lost 3 bases, and 7 bases lay in between.

This chain links TRBV11-2 with TRBJ1-2; D is uncertain. In germline, CDR1 is SGHAT, CDR2 FQNNGV. Trimming took 6 bases from V and 0 from J, leaving 11 bases between them. This CDR3 is 14 amino acids long. This CDR3 is CASSRPGTNYGYTF. The DNA for the CDR3 is TGTGCCAGCAGTCGACCGGGGACTAACTATGGCTACACCTTC.

The V call is TRBV12-3 or TRBV12-4, the J call TRBJ2-7; D might be TRBD1 (5 bases). The germline V and J ends were trimmed by 5 bases and 3 bases, with 8 bases remaining between them. CDR3 length equals 12 residues. CDR3: CASSGTGYEQYF. The CDR3 DNA reads as TGTGCCAGCAGTGGCACAGGCTACGAGCAGTACTTC.

V and J are TRBV5-6 and TRBJ1-4; 9 bases align to TRBD1. Trimming at V came to 5 bases and at J to 5 bases, leaving 10 bases not matched to a gene. Germline loops: CDR1 SGHDT, CDR2 YYEEEE. The CDR3 extends over 16 amino acids. CDR3 loop: CASSSPSGQGNEKLFF. The CDR3, as DNA: TGTGCCAGCAGTTCCCCCTCGGGACAGGGAAATGAAAAACTGTTTTTT.

The chain links TRBV5-1 to TRBJ2-2, with a weak D call TRBD2 (6 bases). Germline CDR1 SGHRS, CDR2 YFSETQ. The CDR3 extends over 15 amino acids. Trimming pared 0 bases from V and 0 bases from J, leaving 6 bases between. CDR3 bases: TGCGCCAGCAGCTTGGAGCGGGCGAACACCGGGGAGCTGTTTTTT. Translating gives CASSLERANTGELFF. The full variable domain, its missing parts supplied by reference TRBV5-1 and TRBJ2-2, is KAGVTQTPRYLIKTRGQQVTLSCSPISGHRSVSWYQQTPGQGLQFLFEYFSETQRNKGNFPGRFSGRQFSNSRSEMNVSTLELGDSALYLCASSLERANTGELFFGEGSRLTVL.

Written as DNA, the CDR3 is TGTGCCAGCAGTCCGGACAGGGGGCTCGCTCAGCCCCAGCATTTT. It yields the protein CASSPDRGLAQPQHF. The chain joins TRBV27 to TRBJ1-5, with 11 bases that match TRBD1. Germline CDR1 and CDR2: MNHEY and SMNVEV (reference sequence). Trimming at V came to 5 bases and at J to 6 bases, leaving 6 bases not matched to a gene. The CDR3 has 15 amino acids.

This rearrangement joins TRBV2 to TRBJ2-7; 13 bases agree with TRBD2. J gave up 6 bases and V 5 bases, and 4 bases lay outside the gene matches. CDR1 SNHLY and CDR2 FYNNEI come from the germline V gene. This CDR3 has 14 amino acids. CDR3 residues: CASSPRTSGGEQYF. In nucleotides, the CDR3 is TGTGCCAGCAGTCCCCGGACTAGCGGGGGCGAGCAGTACTTC.

V is TRBV7-9 and J is TRBJ1-1; D is ambiguous. V was clipped by 3 bases and J by 5 bases, with 16 bases between them. Germline V gene lookup returns CDR1 SEHNR and CDR2 FQNEAQ (reference sequence). This CDR3 is 15 amino acids long. For the CDR3, the DNA is TGTGCCAGCAGCTTTTTGGGAGGCAAGGGAACTGAAGCTTTCTTT. Protein: CASSFLGGKGTEAFF.

The chain joins TRBV7-8 to TRBJ1-5; possible D gene TRBD1, 6 bases. There are 16 residues in the CDR3. The germline V and J ends were trimmed by 1 base and 0 bases, with 10 bases remaining between them. CDR1 and CDR2 (germline): SGHVS, FQNEAQ. The CDR3 DNA sequence: TGTGCCAGCAGCTTAGTAGGGGGATATAGCAATCAGCCCCAGCATTTT. Its protein product is CASSLVGGYSNQPQHF.

This clone turned up a few times. The chain recombines TRBV3-1 (or the pseudogene TRBV3-2) with TRBJ2-5, with 14 bases matching TRBD2. The germline CDR1 and CDR2 sequences are LGHDT and YNNKEL (reference sequence). The trim removed 0 bases at V and 1 base at J, leaving 1 base unmatched. The CDR3 covers 17 residues. CDR3 in DNA: TGTGCCAGCAGCCAAGATGGACTAGCGGGGGGCCAAGAGACCCAGTACTTC. Protein: CASSQDGLAGGQETQYF.

V is TRBV27 and J is TRBJ2-1; D gene uncertain. The CDR3 totals 14 residues. The germline CDR1 and CDR2 sequences are MNHEY and SMNVEV (reference sequence). V was pared by 5 bases and J by 7 bases, with 15 bases between. The CDR3 DNA sequence: TGTGCCAGCAGTCCCCGAGAAGCTAGTAATGAGCAGTTCTTC. Protein: CASSPREASNEQFF.

The chain employs TRBV30 and TRBJ1-4; 9 bases agree with TRBD1. The CDR3 length is 15 residues. V shed 0 bases and J 8 bases; nucleotides not matched to a gene: 7. Germline V gene sequence: CDR1 GTSNPN, CDR2 SVGIG (reference sequence). CDR3 nucleotides: TGTGCCTGGAGTGTAGGGACAGGGAGAGGAGAAAAACTGTTTTTT. This translates into CAWSVGTGRGEKLFF.

The chain combines TRBV2 with TRBJ1-5, with D uncertain. The CDR3 has 14 residues. Germline loops: CDR1 SNHLY, CDR2 FYNNEI. The V and J ends lost 7 bases and 0 bases respectively, with 10 bases between them. The DNA of the CDR3 is TGTGCCAGCATGGCACAAAATAGCAATCAGCCCCAGCATTTT. This translates into CASMAQNSNQPQHF.

The chain has TRBV19 and TRBJ2-3, with 8 bases that match TRBD1. The V and J ends lost 4 bases and 1 base, in that order; junction bases with no gene match: 1. The CDR3 totals 14 residues. Per germline, CDR1 LNHDA and CDR2 SQIVND (reference sequence). The DNA for the CDR3 is TGTGCCAGTAGTAACAGGGGGGGCACAGATACGCAGTATTTT. Protein: CASSNRGGTDTQYF.

The chain recombines TRBV30 with TRBJ1-6; maybe TRBD1 (5 bases). Germline V gene lookup returns CDR1 GTSNPN and CDR2 SVGIG (reference sequence). Trimming removed 4 bases at V and 11 bases at J, with 21 bases between. The CDR3 is made up of 15 amino acids. CDR3 bases: TGTGCCTGGACCCAACCAGGGACTGTGCGCGCACCCCTCCACTTT. Translation gives CAWTQPGTVRAPLHF.

The chain is built from TRBV3-1 (or the pseudogene TRBV3-2) and TRBJ1-2; D is possibly TRBD1 (5 bases). The germline V gene encodes CDR1 LGHDT and CDR2 YNNKEL (reference sequence). V was shortened by 4 bases and J by 8 bases, with 20 bases between the two germline ends. The CDR3 runs 15 residues. The CDR3 region is CASSPERGAGGGYTF. The CDR3 bases are TGTGCCAGCAGCCCGGAACGGGGCGCCGGGGGGGGCTACACCTTC.

V and J are TRBV11-2 and TRBJ2-7; weak D call: TRBD2 (6 bases). The length of the CDR3 is 14 residues. Trimming cost V 9 bases and J 4 bases, with 19 bases left between them. Germline CDR1 reads SGHAT; CDR2 reads FQNNGV. The CDR3 loop reads CASIPSRGGYEQYF. The CDR3, as DNA: TGTGCCAGTATCCCCTCCCGTGGGGGGTACGAGCAGTACTTC.

The gene calls are TRBV9 and TRBJ1-3, with 8 bases that match TRBD1. Per germline, CDR1 SGDLS and CDR2 YYNGEE. With 3 bases clipped from V and 0 bases from J, the junction kept 2 bases outside the gene matches. This CDR3 has 15 residues. CDR3: CASSEGTGSGNTIYF. The CDR3 region has the DNA TGTGCCAGCAGCGAGGGGACAGGCTCTGGAAACACCATATATTTT.